The 28 T cell receptor beta chains below were found in one sample sequenced in a study of T cell changes during pregnancy in multiple sclerosis. Clones were sequenced by immunoSEQ multiplex PCR, and TCRdb holds only the in-frame ones, with some missing. In the table there are around 29,000 clones, around 94% of which are singletons. The sequencing here drew on CD8+ T cells from peripheral blood mononuclear cells, taken before pregnancy. All receptors derive from a female donor with multiple sclerosis, enrolled in a pregnancy study.

V is TRBV6-1 and J is TRBJ2-7, with unresolved D. The germline V gene encodes CDR1 MNHNS and CDR2 SASEGT. CDR3 length: 11 amino acids. Trimming took 3 bases from V and 6 from J, leaving 6 bases between them. The CDR3 sequence is CASSDGAEQYF. The CDR3 DNA follows: TGTGCCAGCAGTGATGGAGCCGAGCAGTACTTC.

This clone was observed a single time. V is TRBV13 and J is TRBJ1-3, with 9 bases aligning to TRBD1. Germline V CDR1 and CDR2: PRHDT, FYEKMQ (reference sequence). Losses at the gene ends were 4 bases for V and 4 bases for J; bases not matched to a gene: 14. This CDR3 is built from 18 residues. CDR3 residues: CASSSRATGGALGNTIYF. In DNA form, the CDR3 reads TGTGCCAGCAGCTCCCGCGCAACAGGGGGCGCCTTGGGAAACACCATATATTTT.

The chain links TRBV27 to TRBJ1-1; D is uncertain. Germline CDR1 MNHEY, CDR2 SMNVEV (reference sequence). CDR3 length: 16 residues. V dropped 2 bases and J dropped 0 bases, with 13 bases sitting between them. The CDR3 DNA reads as TGTGCCAGCAGTTTACTACCCGCCTCGATGAACACTGAAGCTTTCTTT. Protein product: CASSLLPASMNTEAFF.

By share, this clone ranks as medium-sized. The chain has TRBV9 and TRBJ2-1, with 9 positions matching TRBD1. The V gene end was trimmed by 0 bases and the J gene end by 4 bases; junction bases not matched to a gene: 5. The germline gives CDR1 SGDLS, CDR2 YYNGEE. The CDR3 covers 16 residues. The CDR3: CASSVAYRGRYNEQFF. The DNA for the CDR3 is TGTGCCAGCAGCGTAGCGTACAGGGGGCGATACAATGAGCAGTTCTTC. Looking up the rest from reference TRBV9 and TRBJ2-1 gives the full variable domain: DSGVTQTPKHLITATGQRVTLRCSPRSGDLSVYWYQQSLDQGLQFLIQYYNGEERAKGNILERFSAQQFPDLHSELNLSSLELGDSALYFCASSVAYRGRYNEQFFGPGTRLTVL.

CDR3 coding DNA: TGTGCCAGCTCAGCTACAAGGACAGTGAACACCGGGGAGCTGTTTTTT. Translated, it gives CASSATRTVNTGELFF. The V call is TRBV18, the J call TRBJ2-2, with D possibly TRBD1 on 6 matching bases. The CDR3 is made up of 16 amino acids. V was cut by 5 bases and J by 1 base, with 14 bases left in between. CDR1 KGHSH and CDR2 LQKENI come from the germline V gene.

The V call is TRBV6-5, the J call TRBJ2-1; TRBD1 matches 9 bases. Germline V lookup: CDR1 MNHEY, CDR2 SVGAGI. The ends lost 10 bases at V and 1 base at J; junction bases unmatched: 5. This CDR3 has 14 residues. The CDR3 is CATRQGGSYNEQFF. CDR3 coding DNA: TGTGCCACCAGACAGGGGGGGTCCTACAATGAGCAGTTCTTC.

The chain uses TRBV4-3 and TRBJ2-7; TRBD1 matches at 9 bases. The CDR3 extends over 15 amino acids. V trimming: 0 bases; J trimming: 5 bases; junction bases outside the gene matches: 5. Germline V gene data show CDR1 as LGHNA and CDR2 as YSLEER. DNA of the CDR3: TGCGCCAGCAGCCAAGAGGACAGGGGACGCGACGAGCAGTACTTC. It yields the protein CASSQEDRGRDEQYF.

The chain uses TRBV4-1 and TRBJ2-7; TRBD1 agrees at 9 bases. Trimming removed 1 base from V and 3 bases from J; junction bases left unmatched: 4. This CDR3 has 15 amino acids. Germline V lookup: CDR1 MGHRA, CDR2 YSYEKL. CDR3 residues: CASSQVPGQGYEQYF. DNA for the CDR3: TGCGCCAGCAGCCAAGTCCCGGGACAGGGCTACGAGCAGTACTTC.

V is TRBV4-1 and J is TRBJ2-5; D may be TRBD1 (5 bases). Looked up from germline, CDR1 is MGHRA and CDR2 is YSYEKL. The V and J ends lost 4 bases and 1 base respectively, with 16 bases between them. This CDR3 is built from 16 residues. CDR3 in DNA: TGCGCCAGCAGCCTTCTCCCGGTGCAGGGCCAAGAGACCCAGTACTTC. The encoded protein is CASSLLPVQGQETQYF.

The chain uses TRBV7-9 and TRBJ1-2; D is ambiguous. The CDR3 is 13 residues long. The V and J ends lost 3 bases and 1 base respectively, with 6 bases between them. Germline V gives CDR1 SEHNR, CDR2 FQNEAQ (reference sequence). The CDR3 is CASSFEDNYGYTF. For the CDR3, the DNA is TGTGCCAGCAGCTTCGAGGATAACTATGGCTACACCTTC.

The chain is built from TRBV4-1 and TRBJ1-1; tentative D call: TRBD1 (6 bases). The CDR3 extends over 16 amino acids. V gave up 1 base and J gave up 0 bases, with 12 bases separating them. Germline CDR1 is MGHRA and CDR2 is YSYEKL. DNA for the CDR3: TGCGCCAGCAGCCAAGCCCGGGACAACATGAACACTGAAGCTTTCTTT. Its translation: CASSQARDNMNTEAFF.

This clone has a single count. V is TRBV19 and J is TRBJ2-1; no definite D call. Trimming pared 10 bases from V and 4 bases from J, leaving 14 bases between. The CDR3 is 13 amino acids. Germline CDR1 LNHDA, CDR2 SQIVND (reference sequence). The CDR3 nucleotides read TGTGCCACCAGCGAGAGCCGTTACAATGAGCAGTTCTTC. Amino acid sequence: CATSESRYNEQFF. Filled out from reference TRBV19 and TRBJ2-1, the complete variable domain reads DGGITQSPKYLFRKEGQNVTLSCEQNLNHDAMYWYRQDPGQGLRLIYYSQIVNDFQKGDIAEGYSVSREKKESFPLTVTSAQKNPTAFYLCATSESRYNEQFFGPGTRLTVL.

V is TRBV2 and J is TRBJ2-1; the match to TRBD2 covers 12 bases. V trimming: 7 bases; J trimming: 3 bases; junction bases outside the gene matches: 10. Germline V gene lookup returns CDR1 SNHLY and CDR2 FYNNEI. CDR3 size: 17 residues. The CDR3 reads CASIHTLAGGIYNEQFF. DNA for the CDR3: TGTGCCAGCATCCACACCCTAGCGGGGGGGATCTACAATGAGCAGTTCTTC.

J is TRBJ2-3 and V is TRBV7-9; 11 bases match TRBD2. The germline CDR1 and CDR2 sequences are SEHNR and FQNEAQ (reference sequence). The CDR3 sequence is 16 residues long. Germline trimming cut 4 bases from V and 6 bases from J; bases unmatched to any gene: 9. The CDR3 sequence: CASSSPGLAVRDTQYF. The CDR3 nucleotides are TGTGCCAGCAGCTCCCCGGGACTAGCGGTACGGGATACGCAGTATTTT.

The chain links TRBV4-2 to TRBJ2-7; the D is unclear. V gave up 4 bases and J gave up 7 bases, with 20 bases separating them. CDR1 LGHNA and CDR2 YNFKEQ come from the germline V gene. The CDR3 sequence is 15 residues long. CDR3 loop: CASSPESATTLEQYF. DNA for the CDR3: TGTGCCAGCAGCCCTGAGAGCGCCACAACGCTTGAGCAGTACTTC.

This sequence joins TRBV6-6 and TRBJ2-1, with D possibly matching TRBD1 (5 bases). V was shortened by 0 bases and J by 3 bases, with 12 bases between the two germline ends. The CDR3 is 16 amino acids. Germline lookup yields CDR1 MNHNY and CDR2 SVGAGI (reference sequence). CDR3 sequence reads: CASSYSIRRDYNEQFF. The DNA of the CDR3 is TGTGCCAGCAGTTACTCGATCCGCAGGGACTACAATGAGCAGTTCTTC.

A single count supports this clone. V usage is TRBV20-1 and J usage is TRBJ2-1; the D is unclear. The V and J ends lost 5 bases and 5 bases respectively, with 4 bases between them. The CDR3 extends over 10 amino acids. Germline V gives CDR1 DFQATT, CDR2 SNEGSKA (reference sequence). As DNA, the CDR3 is TGCAGTGCTCGGGACAATGAGCAGTTCTTC. It specifies CSARDNEQFF.

The V gene is TRBV4-1, the J gene TRBJ2-3; 14 bases agree with TRBD2. Germline V lookup: CDR1 MGHRA, CDR2 YSYEKL. The CDR3 has 18 residues. J gave up 2 bases and V 2 bases, and 6 bases lay outside the gene matches. The CDR3 here is CASSQRLAGGPNTDTQYF. Written as DNA, the CDR3 is TGCGCCAGCAGCCAAAGACTAGCGGGAGGGCCTAACACAGATACGCAGTATTTT.

The chain couples TRBV2 to TRBJ1-2; D is ambiguous. This CDR3 has 19 amino acids. The germline V and J ends were trimmed by 2 bases and 2 bases, with 24 bases remaining between them. Germline V CDR1 and CDR2: SNHLY, FYNNEI. The CDR3 spells CASSENYPDGKELNYGYTF. Written as DNA, the CDR3 is TGTGCCAGCAGTGAAAATTATCCGGACGGGAAGGAATTAAACTATGGCTACACCTTC.

The CDR3, as DNA: TGCGCCAACAACGGGGGGGGGACCCCGGGTTACTATGGCTACACCTTC. Its protein is CANNGGGTPGYYGYTF. The chain has TRBV5-1 and TRBJ1-2; D may be TRBD1 (5 bases). This CDR3 comprises 16 residues. Trimming cost V 9 bases and J 3 bases, with 24 bases left between them. CDR1 and CDR2 (germline): SGHRS, YFSETQ.

The rearrangement uses TRBV19 and TRBJ1-1, with TRBD1 matching 9 bases. Germline trimming cut 0 bases from V and 5 bases from J; bases unmatched to any gene: 4. The CDR3 is 15 residues long. Germline V gene lookup returns CDR1 LNHDA and CDR2 SQIVND (reference sequence). Written as DNA, the CDR3 is TGTGCCAGTAGTATAGAAGGGACAGGGTTTACTGAAGCTTTCTTT. This gives the protein CASSIEGTGFTEAFF.

The chain links TRBV4-1 to TRBJ1-1; 7 bases line up with TRBD1. The CDR3 has 14 residues. J lost 4 bases, V lost 2 bases, and 4 bases had no gene match. Germline CDR1 is MGHRA and CDR2 is YSYEKL. In DNA form, the CDR3 reads TGCGCCAGCAGCCAAACAGGGGTGGGCACTGAAGCTTTCTTT. Protein sequence: CASSQTGVGTEAFF.

This chain connects TRBV4-2 to TRBJ2-6, with TRBD1 matching over 11 bases. Germline-derived CDR1 and CDR2 are LGHNA and YNFKEQ. The CDR3 is 21 amino acids. The junction had 14 bases not matched to a gene; V was cut back by 2 bases and J by 2 bases. CDR3 sequence reads: CASSQPASPGQGVAGANVLTF. The CDR3 nucleotides are TGTGCCAGCAGCCAACCCGCATCCCCGGGACAGGGGGTTGCTGGGGCCAACGTCCTGACTTTC.

The chain recombines TRBV9 with TRBJ1-2, with D unclear. Germline CDR1 is SGDLS and CDR2 is YYNGEE. This CDR3 contains 13 residues. V dropped 4 bases and J dropped 3 bases, with 10 bases sitting between them. CDR3 bases: TGTGCCAGCAGCATCTGGGAGGACTATGGCTACACCTTC. Protein sequence: CASSIWEDYGYTF.

In the case of this clone: Different DNA sequences within this sample yield the same CDR3. V usage is TRBV27 and J usage is TRBJ2-1, with 7 bases identical to TRBD2. The CDR3 has 14 residues. After removal of 5 bases from V and 5 bases from J, the junction contained 6 bases not matched to a gene. Germline loops: CDR1 MNHEY, CDR2 SMNVEV (reference sequence). CDR3 protein: CASSPGTTNNEQFF. The CDR3 bases are TGTGCCAGCAGTCCCGGGACTACCAACAATGAGCAGTTCTTC.

On this clone: The germline gene is not matched at one end of the junction; a read error may be the cause. The chain is built from TRBV5-5 and TRBJ2-7; D is ambiguous. The length of the CDR3 is 14 residues. CDR1 is SGHKS and CDR2 is YYEKEE in the germline V gene (reference sequence). The CDR3 region has the DNA TGTGCCAGCAGTTTGGATCAGGCTTACTACGAGCAGTACTTC. As protein: CASSLDQAYYEQYF.

This chain links TRBV9 with TRBJ2-1; D possibly corresponds to TRBD1 (6 bases). Deletions cut 3 bases from V and 1 base from J, with 14 bases between. The CDR3 has 16 residues. Germline V gives CDR1 SGDLS, CDR2 YYNGEE. CDR3: CASSESGQLSYNEQFF. In nucleotides, the CDR3 is TGTGCCAGCAGCGAATCGGGACAACTATCCTACAATGAGCAGTTCTTC.

The chain couples TRBV12-5 to TRBJ2-7; TRBD1 is a possible D gene (6 bases). This CDR3 is 16 amino acids long. The V gene lost 0 bases and the J gene lost 0 bases, with 12 bases spanning the gap. Germline-derived CDR1 and CDR2 are LGHNT and FRNRAP. CDR3 nucleotides: TGTGCTAGTGGTTTGGTACTAAGGGGGTACTCCTACGAGCAGTACTTC. This encodes CASGLVLRGYSYEQYF.